The TCR beta chain under discussion was sequenced for a study of blood T cell repertoires in COVID-19. Study context: COVID-19 samples collected from the United States, Italy and Spain covered acute and convalescent phases. Nucleic acid was either cDNA or gDNA, and it came from T cells, B-cell-depleted T cells, or PBMCs.

This clone was recorded a few times. In the original processing: Scientists estimated how many nucleated cells there were by amplifying reference gene primers. Profiling relied on immunoSEQ multiplex PCR, and the TCRdb table lists in-frame clones only, not all of them. The V and J calls and clone size were taken over from that table, and D and trimming were inferred from the DNA. The sample shows about 100,000 clones, approximately 84% of them seen only once. CDR1 and CDR2 (germline): KGHSH, LQKENI. The V end lost 2 bases, the J end lost 4 bases, and 11 bases lay between the germline ends. This CDR3 comprises 15 residues.

The receptor was derived from a man in his thirties or forties in a cohort sampled during active COVID-19. The chain recombines TRBV18 with TRBJ2-2; D not certain. The sequenced sample was peripheral blood. This chain's CDR3 is CASSPTTAPTGELFF. The DNA of the CDR3 is TGTGCCAGCTCACCAACAACAGCTCCCACCGGGGAGCTGTTTTTT.